This T cell receptor beta chain was recovered during a study of cytomegalovirus exposure and HLA in healthy donors. General study findings and limits: Likely technical artifact: a cluster of highly shared sequence variants. Follow-up analysis later connected one missense variant in DCLRE1C with trimming of TCR beta V- and J-genes. Later analysis placed DRB1 highest and HLA-C lowest in TCR association rates, which differed by HLA locus.

With 0 bases removed from V and 2 bases from J, the gap between germline ends came to 23 bases. Germline V CDR1 and CDR2: MNHNS, SASEGT. The CDR3 totals 19 residues. This clone occurred a few times. Its antigen is unknown. The PCR made use of 60 Vbeta and 13 Jbeta primers. Produced via immunoSEQ multiplex PCR; TCRdb's table is partial and in-frame only. Of nearly 100,000 clones detected, approximately 9% appear once; the ten largest clones hold around 4.9%. The sequenced sample was PBMCs. This sequence joins TRBV6-1 and TRBJ2-7, with a tentative D call TRBD2 (6 bases). This clonotype was sampled from a man aged 45-60 years in good health and CMV-seropositive. CDR3 loop: CASSEATRFYGEVPYEQYF. The CDR3 bases are TGTGCCAGCAGTGAAGCGACCCGGTTCTACGGGGAGGTTCCCTACGAGCAGTACTTC.